Sequencing of this T cell receptor (beta chain) was carried out in a study of T cells in Graves' hyperthyroidism and ophthalmopathy (dated by TCRdb to about 2019). Turning to the overall study: Peripheral blood was sampled at the time of initial diagnosis, prior to any treatment. TCR V-J signatures able to tell the groups apart were searched for in a discovery cohort of more than 90 patients, of whom around 42 had Graves' ophthalmopathy and some 60 had stable Graves' hyperthyroidism. An independent validation cohort of fewer than 20 hyperthyroidism patients and 17 patients who later progressed to ophthalmopathy tested prospective prediction of ophthalmopathy. For training and testing, the 95 to 100 patients in the discovery cohort were randomly divided in a 7:3 ratio. In more than 5 Graves' hyperthyroidism patients, the study also compared T-cell repertoires from thyroid tissue with T-cell repertoires from blood. Once sampling was done, hyperthyroidism patients were given methimazole at a starting dose of 30 mg daily, whereas ophthalmopathy patients were given high-dose intravenous methylprednisolone. According to the paper, TCR Vbeta CDR3 sequencing was carried out on 135 peripheral blood samples, which came from around 43 ophthalmopathy, under 85 hyperthyroidism and roughly 17 progressor patients. Study-level results and caveats: In validation, the model predicted progression to ophthalmopathy with 65% to 71% sensitivity and less than 80% specificity, a median of about 6.7 months before onset. A 13 V-J signature model separated ophthalmopathy from stable hyperthyroidism, with about 90% sensitivity and about 81% specificity in cross-validation and 80%/75% in testing. Most expanded thyroid clonotypes (frequency above 0.001) were also found in blood, which suggests that blood repertoires may mirror thyroid immune responses. No statistical method was used to set the sample size in advance, and investigators knew the group allocation.

In the ophthalmopathy patients, disease was moderately to severely active, with a Clinical Activity Score of 3 or more, a NOSPECS grade of 4 or more, and a duration of less than 3 months. Any patient with an uncontrolled infection, another autoimmune disease, pregnancy or lactation was excluded. Diagnoses were based on clinical symptoms, serum thyroxine and TRAb, thyroid ultrasound and orbital computed tomography. PBMCs were separated from under 12 ml of fresh peripheral blood using Ficoll-Paque density gradient centrifugation. Total RNA was extracted using Trizol reagent, and RNA quality was assessed on an Agilent 2100 Bioanalyzer. CDR1 and CDR2, per the germline V gene, are SGHRS and YFSETQ. Its CDR3 holds 16 amino acids, cysteine through phenylalanine. The kept DNA is CDR3 alone, 48 bases in frame from the first base. Trimmed from V: 7 bases; trimmed from J: 0 bases; junction bases lacking a gene match: 5.

Concerning this clonotype itself: Its cognate antigen has yet to be identified. Base qualities were left out, and no much larger clone turns up one base away.

Amplification of TCR beta CDR3 regions was carried out from RNA transcripts. The TCR CDR3 was subjected to a first round of RT-PCR using the HTBI primer set and the Qiagen OneStep RT-PCR kit. Libraries were constructed in a second round of multiplex PCR, after which size selection and purification were carried out. Paired-end sequencing of the libraries was performed with 100 bp reads on an Illumina HiSeq2000. In the authors' own workflow: SOAPnuke was used to process the raw data, with reads discarded if the reads contained adapters or uncalled bases, had a mean Phred below 15, or lacked an exact constant-primer or identifier match. COPE v1.2.5 was used to merge high-quality paired reads, and clonotypes were defined as unique nucleotide sequences. MiTCR v1.1 was used to align clonotypes to the IMGT TRBV, TRBD and TRBJ reference segments. Only V-J combinations with frequency above 0.0001, covering roughly 99% of repertoires, were analysed. The TCS score was defined as the ratio of F50 (clonal expansion) to E x V (chaos), calculated using BLOSUM62-based TCRdist between CDR3 peptides within each V-J. Welch's t-statistics and random forest reduced 500 to 650 V-J features to 13, which were used in a naive Bayes classifier (R e1071). TCRdb's own reprocessing of the public reads used fastp at Q25 and MiXCR and kept productive beta chains. Under each unique CDR3 protein, matching rows form one entry showing the most common genes and DNA. In this record, the V and J calls reflect TCRdb's handling and not the investigators' own analysis. In this sample the table shows 250,000 to 300,000 distinct CDR3 sequences, roughly 19% of which occur a single time. Less than 45% of the sample rests with the top ten.

The sequence was obtained from a man aged 50 or older with Graves' ophthalmopathy. This chain joins TRBV5-1 to TRBJ2-6; TRBD1 aligns with 9 central bases. Sequenced: blood. Here the CDR3 is given as CASAGTGSSGANVLTF. The DNA sequence is given as TGCGCCAGCGCCGGGACAGGGTCCTCTGGGGCCAACGTCCTGACTTTC.